This is a list of T cell receptor beta chains from one sample in a study of blood T cell repertoires in COVID-19. The protocol was immunoSEQ multiplex PCR, while the TCRdb copy is restricted to in-frame clones and leaves out a portion. The repertoire has over 60,000 clones, 85% to 90% of them found once; the top ten carry approximately 0.93%. Sequencing used peripheral blood. All receptors derive from a man aged 70-80 years with acute or convalescent COVID-19. CDR3s include the opening cysteine and the closing phenylalanine or tryptophan. Fields, in order: J gene, clone size, D gene, CDR3 length, V gene, CDR3 DNA, CDR3 protein. D genes are given only for firm matches. Clone size is shown for a subset of rows, as once, few, many or a class of expanded clone.

TRBJ2-7	few	-	11	TRBV20-1	TGCAGTGCTAGAGGGGCCCACGAGCAGTACTTC	CSARGAHEQYF
TRBJ1-2	-	-	14	TRBV11-1	TGTGCCAGCAGCTCAACACAGGGAAACTATGGCTACACCTTC	CASSSTQGNYGYTF
TRBJ2-2	-	TRBD1	17	TRBV28	TGTGCCAGCAGCCAATTCCGGGGACAGGGAACGGCCGGGGAGCTGTTTTTT	CASSQFRGQGTAGELFF
TRBJ1-4	-	TRBD1	15	TRBV25-1	TGTGCCAGCAGTATACACCGACAGGGTGGTGAAAAACTGTTTTTT	CASSIHRQGGEKLFF
TRBJ1-2	-	TRBD1	13	TRBV7-8	TGTGCCAGCAGCTTAATACAGGGGAATGGCTACACCTTC	CASSLIQGNGYTF
TRBJ2-5	once	TRBD2	16	TRBV7-6	TGTGCCAGCACCCTCCAACTAGCGGGGGTTCGGGAGACCCAGTACTTC	CASTLQLAGVRETQYF
TRBJ2-5	-	TRBD2	16	TRBV10-3	TGTGCCATCAGTGTGGGACTAGTGAGGGGACAAGAGACCCAGTACTTC	CAISVGLVRGQETQYF
TRBJ1-1	-	-	11	TRBV29-1	TGCAGCGTTTTGCCGGGACAAGGGCCTTTCTTT	CSVLPGQGPFF
TRBJ1-1	once	-	14	TRBV18	TGTGCCAGCTCACCACCGGGCCAGGGGCGAGAAGCTTTCTTT	CASSPPGQGREAFF
TRBJ2-3	-	-	16	TRBV5-4	TGTGCCAGCAGCCGAAACACGAAGGGGGGCACAGATACGCAGTATTTT	CASSRNTKGGTDTQYF
TRBJ2-7	-	TRBD2	12	TRBV12-3/TRBV12-4	TGTGCCAGCAGGCGGGACTATGGCGAGCAGTACTTC	CASRRDYGEQYF
TRBJ2-2	-	TRBD1	16	TRBV5-5	TGTGCCAGCAGCTTCCGACAGGGGTCGGAGACCGGGGAGCTGTTTTTT	CASSFRQGSETGELFF
TRBJ1-2	-	-	13	TRBV3-1/TRBV3-2	TGTGCCAGCAGCCATGGAGTCCACTATGGCTACACCTTC	CASSHGVHYGYTF
TRBJ1-5	-	-	14	TRBV2	TGTGCCAGCAGCCCTCAGGGTCCGGTTCAGCCCCAGCATTTT	CASSPQGPVQPQHF
TRBJ2-7	-	TRBD2	16	TRBV10-3	TGTGCCATCAGTGATCCGGGGGGACGGTCAACCTACGAGCAGTACTTC	CAISDPGGRSTYEQYF
TRBJ1-4	-	-	15	TRBV28	TGTGCCAGCAGTTTCCGGACAACTACTAATGAAAAACTGTTTTTT	CASSFRTTTNEKLFF
TRBJ1-2	-	-	16	TRBV4-2	TGTGCCAGCAGCCAAGAATGGAGGCAGGGGCTCTATGGCTACACCTTC	CASSQEWRQGLYGYTF
TRBJ2-3	-	TRBD2	17	TRBV4-1	TGCGCCAGCAGCCAGGCACTTGGGACTAGTTTTACAGATACGCAGTATTTT	CASSQALGTSFTDTQYF
TRBJ2-5	-	TRBD1	17	TRBV3-1/TRBV3-2	TGTGCCAGCAGCCTCTTCCCGGGACAGGGGATTCGGGAGACCCAGTACTTC	CASSLFPGQGIRETQYF
TRBJ1-2	-	TRBD1	13	TRBV6-5	TGTGCCAGCAGCTTAACAGGGGCGGTTGGCTACACCTTC	CASSLTGAVGYTF
TRBJ1-5	-	TRBD1	17	TRBV5-8	TGTGCCAGCAGCTACGGACAGGGAACTTATAGCAATCAGCCCCAGCATTTT	CASSYGQGTYSNQPQHF
TRBJ2-3	-	TRBD2	15	TRBV7-2	TGTGCCAGCAGCTTGAGACTAGCGGGTTCGGATACGCAGTATTTT	CASSLRLAGSDTQYF
TRBJ2-2	few	TRBD2	17	TRBV5-1	TGCGCCAGCAGCTCCCGGGGGGGGAGTGCGAACACCGGGGAGCTGTTTTTT	CASSSRGGSANTGELFF
TRBJ1-5	once	TRBD1	13	TRBV11-2	TGTGCCAGCAGCAAAGACAGGGACCAGCCCCAGCATTTT	CASSKDRDQPQHF
TRBJ1-2	-	-	15	TRBV7-9	TGTGCCAGCAGCTTAGACAGGGCAACCAACTATGGCTACACCTTC	CASSLDRATNYGYTF
TRBJ1-1	once	-	14	TRBV29-1	TGCAGCGTTGAAGTTAGGGGAGGGGACACTGAAGCTTTCTTT	CSVEVRGGDTEAFF
TRBJ2-3	-	TRBD2	14	TRBV6-6	TGTGCCAGCCAGCTAACCGGGACTAGAGATACGCAGTATTTT	CASQLTGTRDTQYF
TRBJ1-5	-	TRBD1	15	TRBV15	TGTGCCACCAGCAACCGGGACAGGGGTATTCAGCCCCAGCATTTT	CATSNRDRGIQPQHF
TRBJ2-7	-	TRBD1	19	TRBV14	TGTGCCAGCACCCCCCCCGGGACAGGGGCCTACTTTTTCTCCTACGAGCAGTACTTC	CASTPPGTGAYFFSYEQYF
TRBJ2-1	-	TRBD1	16	TRBV5-1	TGCGCCAGCAGCTTGCGCTACAGGGGAGTAGGGAATGAGCAGTTCTTC	CASSLRYRGVGNEQFF
TRBJ2-5	-	TRBD1	14	TRBV15	TGTGCCACGCAGACAGGGGGTCTAATAGAGACCCAGTACTTC	CATQTGGLIETQYF
TRBJ2-3	-	TRBD1	16	TRBV2	TGTGCCAGCTACCCAGGAGGGACAGGGGGTTCAGATACGCAGTATTTT	CASYPGGTGGSDTQYF
TRBJ1-3	-	-	16	TRBV18	TGTGCCAGCTCACCTTCTACAGGAGTCTCTGGAAACACCATATATTTT	CASSPSTGVSGNTIYF
TRBJ1-2	-	TRBD1	13	TRBV12-3/TRBV12-4	TGTGCCAGCAGCTTACAGGGGGACTATGGCTACACCTTC	CASSLQGDYGYTF
TRBJ1-2	-	-	13	TRBV2	TGTGCCAGCAGTTACTCAACGAACTATGGCTACACCTTC	CASSYSTNYGYTF
TRBJ2-6	-	-	16	TRBV7-2	TGTGCCAGCAGCTTAGGGGACACGTACGGGGCCAACGTCCTGACTTTC	CASSLGDTYGANVLTF
TRBJ2-3	-	TRBD1	15	TRBV19	TGTGCCAGTACCATGACAGGGGGCACGGCAGATACGCAGTATTTT	CASTMTGGTADTQYF
TRBJ2-5	-	-	13	TRBV21-1	TGTGCCAGCAGCAAGGCCGGCGGGGAGACCCAGTACTTC	CASSKAGGETQYF
TRBJ1-1	-	-	14	TRBV3-1/TRBV3-2	TGTGCCAGCAGATCCGAGCCCTCGAACACTGAAGCTTTCTTT	CASRSEPSNTEAFF
TRBJ2-4	-	-	13	TRBV4-1	TGCGCCAGCAGCGACCGGGAGAAAAACATTCAGTACTTC	CASSDREKNIQYF
TRBJ2-5	-	TRBD1	16	TRBV5-1	TGCGCCAGCAGCTTCCTCCCTGGGACAGGGCTGGAGACCCAGTACTTC	CASSFLPGTGLETQYF